One sample yielded the 20 T cell receptor beta chains listed below, sequenced in a study of T cells in Graves' hyperthyroidism and ophthalmopathy. TCR beta CDR3 region amplification was performed from RNA transcripts. A set of HTBI primers served as the primers for a first-round RT-PCR of the TCR CDR3. TCRdb re-analysed the multiplex PCR reads in MiXCR, keeping a single row per CDR3 protein. The data show 300,000 to 350,000 distinct CDR3 sequences, roughly a fifth seen once. Input material: blood. These receptors came from a woman between 50 and 59 years old with Graves' hyperthyroidism.

V and J are TRBV24-1 and TRBJ2-1; 7 positions agree with TRBD1. V was pared by 7 bases and J by 3 bases, with 2 bases of the junction left unmatched. Germline values: CDR1 KGHDR, CDR2 SFDVKD. The CDR3 spans 13 residues. CDR3 bases: TGTGCCACCAGAGGGGGCGGCTACAATGAGCAGTTCTTC. Its protein product is CATRGGGYNEQFF.

Ten or more counts support this clonotype. The chain employs TRBV5-1 and TRBJ2-3; D unresolved. With 0 bases removed from V and 2 bases from J, the gap between germline ends came to 7 bases. Germline assignment: CDR1 SGHRS and CDR2 YFSETQ. The CDR3 runs 14 residues. This CDR3 reads CASSLALHTDTQYF. The CDR3, as DNA: TGCGCCAGCAGCTTGGCGCTTCACACAGATACGCAGTATTTT.

This clonotype was observed at least ten times. V is TRBV12-5 and J is TRBJ2-1; TRBD2 matches at 10 bases. Germline V CDR1 and CDR2: LGHNT, FRNRAP. The CDR3 is 16 residues long. V trimming: 7 bases; J trimming: 3 bases; junction bases outside the gene matches: 9. The CDR3 nucleotides read TGTGCTAGTGCCTTCCGCCTAGCGGGAGTCTACAATGAGCAGTTCTTC. It is translated as CASAFRLAGVYNEQFF.

This clonotype has at least ten counts. This sequence joins TRBV15 and TRBJ2-7; the match to TRBD2 covers 10 bases. V dropped 4 bases and J dropped 1; count of bases not matched to a gene: 1. The CDR3 length is 14 residues. Germline V gene data show CDR1 as LNHNV and CDR2 as YYDKDF (reference sequence). DNA of the CDR3: TGTGCCACCAGCACGACTAGCGGGTCCTACGAGCAGTACTTC. This codes for CATSTTSGSYEQYF. The whole variable domain, filled in from reference TRBV15 and TRBJ2-7, reads DAMVIQNPRYQVTQFGKPVTLSCSQTLNHNVMYWYQQKSSQAPKLLFHYYDKDFNNEADTPDNFQSRRPNTSFCFLDIRSPGLGDTAMYLCATSTTSGSYEQYFGPGTRLTVT.

This clonotype has more than one count but fewer than ten. The V and J genes are TRBV28 and TRBJ2-5, with 9 positions matching TRBD1. Germline assignment: CDR1 MDHEN and CDR2 SYDVKM. Trimming at V came to 7 bases and at J to 4 bases, leaving 7 bases not matched to a gene. The CDR3 sequence is 14 residues long. The chain's CDR3 is CASNPGQGAETQYF. The CDR3 coding sequence is TGTGCCAGCAATCCGGGACAGGGAGCAGAGACCCAGTACTTC.

In its sample, this clonotype was seen many times. The rearrangement uses TRBV28 and TRBJ2-2; 12 bases match TRBD2. The J segment lost 2 bases and the V segment lost 5 bases, leaving 18 bases of the junction unmatched. The CDR3 has 21 amino acids. Germline values: CDR1 MDHEN, CDR2 SYDVKM. For the CDR3, the DNA is TGTGCCAGCAGTCCCCTCCTGACCTCTAGCGGGGGGGCCTTTAACACCGGGGAGCTGTTTTTT. This codes for CASSPLLTSSGGAFNTGELFF.

This clonotype has a count of ten or more. The chain joins TRBV3-1 to TRBJ2-5; the D is unclear. This CDR3 contains 13 residues. Per the germline V gene, CDR1 is LGHDT and CDR2 is YNNKEL (reference sequence). V was clipped by 5 bases and J by 5 bases, with 12 bases between them. Here the CDR3 reads CASSATLWETQYF. For the CDR3, the DNA is TGTGCCAGCAGCGCGACTTTGTGGGAGACCCAGTACTTC.

This sequence joins TRBV9 and TRBJ1-2, with a weak D call TRBD1 (5 bases). V was cut by 0 bases and J by 7 bases, with 13 bases left in between. The germline CDR1 and CDR2 sequences are SGDLS and YYNGEE. This CDR3 has 14 residues. DNA for the CDR3: TGTGCCAGCAGCGTAGATCCGGATCAGGGTGGCTACACCTTC. Translation: CASSVDPDQGGYTF.

This clonotype was counted many times. The chain carries TRBV3-1 and TRBJ1-1; D possibly corresponds to TRBD1 (5 bases). The CDR3 has 15 amino acids. CDR1 LGHDT and CDR2 YNNKEL come from the germline V gene (reference sequence). V shed 7 bases and J shed 4 bases, with 19 bases lying between them. This CDR3 is CASNSGGARGTEAFF. For the CDR3, the DNA is TGTGCCAGCAACTCCGGAGGAGCTAGGGGCACTGAAGCTTTCTTT.

This clonotype was observed a few times. The rearrangement joins TRBV6-1 to TRBJ2-7; D is uncertain. The CDR3 runs 10 residues. Trimming took off 6 bases at V and 4 bases at J, with 4 bases between the two ends. CDR1 is MNHNS, CDR2 SASEGT, per germline. The chain's CDR3 is CASRNYEQYF. In nucleotides, the CDR3 is TGTGCCAGCAGAAATTACGAGCAGTACTTC.

This clonotype has a count of ten or more. CDR3: CASRPSGANVLTF. CDR3 nucleotides: TGTGCCAGCAGACCGTCTGGGGCCAACGTCCTGACTTTC. The gene calls are TRBV5-8 and TRBJ2-6; D is unresolved. Germline CDR1 SGHTS, CDR2 YDEGEE. Trimming shortened V by 5 bases and J by 1 base, and 4 bases separated the two germline ends. This CDR3 is built from 13 residues.

Ten or more counts support this clonotype. An end of the junction does not agree with germline; a read error may underlie this. The gene calls are TRBV27 and TRBJ2-1, with D perhaps matching TRBD1 (6 bases). Germline V gene sequence: CDR1 MNHEY, CDR2 SMNVEV (reference sequence). This CDR3 has 14 amino acids. CDR3 loop: CASSFLTGNNEQLF. The CDR3 DNA reads as TGTGCCAGCAGTTTCCTTACAGGGAACAATGAGCAGCTCTTC.

The table lists this clonotype with a few counts. This rearrangement joins TRBV7-3 to TRBJ2-5, with unresolved D. V was pared by 3 bases and J by 5 bases, with 7 bases between. This CDR3 spans 12 amino acids. The germline V gene encodes CDR1 SGHTA and CDR2 FQGTGA. This CDR3 reads CASSFNGETQYF. In DNA form, the CDR3 reads TGTGCCAGCAGCTTCAACGGCGAGACCCAGTACTTC.

The table lists this clonotype with many counts. The CDR3 loop reads CASIKGGGGITEAFF. The CDR3 DNA sequence: TGTGCCAGCATCAAAGGAGGGGGCGGAATCACTGAAGCTTTCTTT. The rearrangement joins TRBV6-1 to TRBJ1-1; 7 nucleotides agree with TRBD1. The CDR3 is 15 amino acids. The V gene's germline CDR1 is MNHNS and CDR2 SASEGT. Trimming took 7 bases from V and 4 from J; bases not matched to a gene: 12.

This clonotype was recorded many times. CDR3 residues: CSARETGLAREYF. The CDR3 DNA follows: TGCAGTGCTAGAGAGACGGGACTAGCCCGCGAGTACTTC. The chain combines TRBV20-1 with TRBJ2-5; TRBD2 aligns across 9 bases. The germline V gene encodes CDR1 DFQATT and CDR2 SNEGSKA (reference sequence). The CDR3 covers 13 residues. V was clipped by 0 bases and J by 12 bases; unmatched bases: 8.

V and J are TRBV12-3 or TRBV12-4 and TRBJ1-1, with D unclear. Trimming shortened V by 6 bases and J by 6 bases, and 8 bases separated the two germline ends. CDR3 length: 11 amino acids. The CDR3 loop is CASSFTAEAFF. Written as DNA, the CDR3 is TGTGCCAGCAGCTTTACTGCTGAAGCTTTCTTT.

Turning to this clonotype: A read error may be the cause here, since a much bigger clone is one base away. This chain links TRBV7-8 with TRBJ2-1, with TRBD2 matching over 9 bases. The CDR3 extends over 17 amino acids. The V gene end was trimmed by 2 bases and the J gene end by 6 bases; junction bases not matched to a gene: 11. CDR1 SGHVS and CDR2 FQNEAQ come from the germline V gene. CDR3 coding DNA: TGTGCCAGCAGCTTAAAGGCTAGCGGGGAGGTTTGCAATGAGCAGTTCTTC. Amino acid sequence: CASSLKASGEVCNEQFF.

The sample holds many counts of this clonotype. The chain links TRBV28 to TRBJ1-6; D uncertain. Trimming pared 4 bases from V and 7 bases from J, leaving 17 bases between. Germline CDR1 reads MDHEN; CDR2 reads SYDVKM. The CDR3 loop spans 16 amino acids. The CDR3 sequence is CASSSFILRRNSPLHF. DNA for the CDR3: TGTGCCAGCAGTTCCTTCATTCTACGACGAAATTCACCCCTCCACTTT.

This clonotype was counted only a few times. A much bigger clone sits one base away, suggesting this may be a read error. As the CDR3 is not closed by the conserved phenylalanine or tryptophan, this likely results from a read error. The chain carries TRBV12-3 or TRBV12-4 and TRBJ2-5; TRBD2 matches at 11 bases. V gave up 6 bases and J gave up 3 bases; unmatched junction bases: 9. The CDR3 loop spans 16 amino acids. CDR3 protein: CASSYTSGSSKETQYL. CDR3 nucleotide sequence: TGTGCCAGCAGCTACACTAGCGGGAGCTCCAAAGAGACCCAGTACCTC.

This CDR3 is CASSRGLAGVADTQYF. CDR3 sequence (DNA): TGTGCCAGCAGCCGTGGACTAGCGGGAGTGGCAGATACGCAGTATTTT. The chain has TRBV7-3 and TRBJ2-3, with 13 bases that match TRBD2. The junction had 6 bases not matched to a gene; V was cut back by 5 bases and J by 4 bases. Looked up from germline, CDR1 is SGHTA and CDR2 is FQGTGA. The CDR3 runs 16 residues.